This entry lists 16 T cell receptor beta chains sequenced from one sample in a study of control samples from healthy donors and cancer patients. The repertoire was sequenced with immunoSEQ multiplex PCR; TCRdb's copy has only in-frame clones and lacks some. Counted here are some 120,000 clones, about 95% occurring once; the ten biggest clones make up about 3.6%. Sequencing was carried out using blood. Receptors were obtained from a man younger than 40 in good health.

The chain carries TRBV6-2 or TRBV6-3 and TRBJ2-2, with 9 bases fitting TRBD2. CDR1 MNHEY and CDR2 SVGEGT come from the germline V gene. The J segment lost 3 bases and the V segment lost 4 bases, leaving 9 bases of the junction unmatched. This CDR3 has 17 residues. The CDR3, as DNA: TGTGCCAGCAGTTCCCGGGCGGGGGGGCCGGACACCGGGGAGCTGTTTTTT. It yields the protein CASSSRAGGPDTGELFF.

The genes are TRBV29-1 and TRBJ1-6; the D is unclear. The CDR3 sequence is 13 residues long. Germline-derived CDR1 and CDR2 are SQVTM and ANQGSEA. Trimming shortened V by 8 bases and J by 12 bases, and 20 bases separated the two germline ends. The chain's CDR3 is CSTTLGVGGPLHF. DNA of the CDR3: TGCAGCACCACTCTAGGAGTAGGCGGACCCCTCCACTTT.

This rearrangement joins TRBV11-2 to TRBJ1-1; D remains unclear. CDR1 is SGHAT, CDR2 FQNNGV, per germline. V shed 2 bases and J shed 0 bases, with 7 bases lying between them. This CDR3 has 14 residues. The CDR3 reads CASSLKRLNTEAFF. The CDR3 nucleotides read TGTGCCAGCAGCTTAAAACGGCTGAACACTGAAGCTTTCTTT.

The chain employs TRBV4-3 and TRBJ1-4; tentatively, D is TRBD1 (6 bases). V was trimmed by 2 bases and J by 3 bases, leaving 10 bases between them. The CDR3 length is 15 residues. Germline V gene sequence: CDR1 LGHNA, CDR2 YSLEER. This chain's CDR3 is CASSQSGAPNEKLFF. DNA of the CDR3: TGCGCCAGCAGCCAATCGGGGGCGCCTAATGAAAAACTGTTTTTT.

The chain links TRBV27 to TRBJ2-1, with 10 bases matching TRBD1. V lost 5 bases and J lost 5; bases outside the gene matches: 3. This CDR3 spans 14 amino acids. Per the germline V gene, CDR1 is MNHEY and CDR2 is SMNVEV (reference sequence). This CDR3 is CASSIGQGDNEQFF. CDR3 DNA: TGTGCCAGCAGTATAGGACAGGGGGACAATGAGCAGTTCTTC.

The chain carries TRBV2 and TRBJ2-7, with D tentatively TRBD1 or TRBD2 (6 bases each). Germline V gives CDR1 SNHLY, CDR2 FYNNEI. Trimming removed 11 bases at V and 7 bases at J, with 18 bases between. CDR3 length: 12 residues. CDR3 DNA: TGTGCCTCTTATCCGGGGGCCGGGGAGCAGTACTTC. Its translation is CASYPGAGEQYF. The full variable domain, in which reference TRBV2 and TRBJ2-7 provide the parts outside the CDR3, is EPEVTQTPSHQVTQMGQEVILRCVPISNHLYFYWYRQILGQKVEFLVSFYNNEISEKSEIFDDQFSVERPDGSNFTLKIRSTKLEDSAMYFCASYPGAGEQYFGPGTRLTVT.

This rearrangement joins TRBV30 to TRBJ1-2, with D maybe TRBD1 (5 bases). Germline V gives CDR1 GTSNPN, CDR2 SVGIG (reference sequence). V shed 4 bases and J shed 2 bases, with 5 bases lying between them. This CDR3 region has 11 residues. The CDR3 DNA follows: TGTGCCTGGACAGGGAACTATGGCTACACCTTC. It yields the protein CAWTGNYGYTF.

The chain carries TRBV5-1 and TRBJ2-7; 7 bases agree with TRBD1. Germline-derived CDR1 and CDR2 are SGHRS and YFSETQ. Trimming removed 7 bases from V and 0 bases from J; junction bases left unmatched: 10. The CDR3 contains 15 residues. The CDR3 is CASGRDSTRSYEQYF. CDR3 in DNA: TGCGCCAGCGGTAGGGACAGCACTCGCTCCTACGAGCAGTACTTC.

The J gene is TRBJ1-6, the V gene TRBV5-1, with D possibly being TRBD1 (6 bases). Between the trimmed V and J ends, which lost 3 bases and 0 bases, there was a span of 13 bases. The germline V gene has CDR1 SGHRS and CDR2 YFSETQ. The CDR3 covers 17 residues. The DNA for the CDR3 is TGCGCCAGCAGCTACGGGACACCGAGCTCCTATAATTCACCCCTCCACTTT. It specifies CASSYGTPSSYNSPLHF.

V and J are TRBV14 and TRBJ2-7; TRBD1 matches at 8 bases. CDR3 length: 15 residues. Per germline, CDR1 SGHDN and CDR2 FVKESK. V gave up 7 bases and J gave up 5 bases; unmatched junction bases: 13. The CDR3 loop is CASTAVDRARDEQYF. The CDR3 region has the DNA TGTGCCAGCACCGCAGTGGACAGGGCTCGAGACGAGCAGTACTTC. The full variable domain, with the rest looked up from reference TRBV14 and TRBJ2-7, is EAGVTQFPSHSVIEKGQTVTLRCDPISGHDNLYWYRRVMGKEIKFLLHFVKESKQDESGMPNNRFLAERTGGTYSTLKVQPAELEDSGVYFCASTAVDRARDEQYFGPGTRLTVT.

The rearrangement joins TRBV4-1 to TRBJ2-7; D call uncertain. The germline gives CDR1 MGHRA, CDR2 YSYEKL. Trimming took off 0 bases at V and 2 bases at J, with 5 bases between the two ends. The CDR3 extends over 13 amino acids. The CDR3 DNA reads TGCGCCAGCAGCCAAGATGCCCCCTACGAGCAGTACTTC. The encoded protein is CASSQDAPYEQYF.

CDR3 protein: CASSLATGTPDYEQYF. CDR3 DNA sequence: TGTGCCAGCAGCTTAGCCACCGGGACACCCGATTACGAGCAGTACTTC. This chain links TRBV7-9 with TRBJ2-7; maybe TRBD1 (6 bases). CDR1 is SEHNR, CDR2 FQNEAQ, per germline (reference sequence). The CDR3 length is 16 residues. V lost 0 bases, J lost 4 bases, and 16 bases lay in between.

This chain joins TRBV7-3 and TRBJ2-3, with D perhaps matching TRBD2 (7 bases). The CDR3 runs to 15 residues. Trimming removed 4 bases from V and 3 bases from J, with 14 bases in between. Germline values: CDR1 SGHTA, CDR2 FQGTGA. The chain's CDR3 is CASSSGGRRTDTQYF. CDR3 coding DNA: TGTGCCAGCAGCTCGGGGGGCCGACGGACAGATACGCAGTATTTT. Full variable domain (rest looked up from reference TRBV7-3 and TRBJ2-3): GAGVSQTPSNKVTEKGKYVELRCDPISGHTALYWYRQSLGQGPEFLIYFQGTGAADDSGLPNDRFFAVRPEGSVSTLKIQRTERGDSAVYLCASSSGGRRTDTQYFGPGTRLTVL.

The chain carries TRBV5-4 and TRBJ1-3; D gene ambiguous. V gave up 4 bases and J gave up 1 base, with 9 bases separating them. This CDR3 is 14 amino acids long. The germline V gene encodes CDR1 SGHNT and CDR2 YYREEE (reference sequence). The CDR3 coding sequence is TGTGCCAGCAGCCCCTCCGCGTCTGGAAACACCATATATTTT. Its protein is CASSPSASGNTIYF.

The chain couples TRBV19 to TRBJ2-2; weak D call: TRBD1 (5 bases). Germline-derived CDR1 and CDR2 are LNHDA and SQIVND (reference sequence). The CDR3 length is 14 residues. The V end lost 5 bases, the J end lost 1 base, and 8 bases lay between the germline ends. CDR3 nucleotides: TGTGCCAGTAGTTCTCAGGGGAACACCGGGGAGCTGTTTTTT. Translating gives CASSSQGNTGELFF. Drawing the rest from reference TRBV19 and TRBJ2-2, the complete variable domain is DGGITQSPKYLFRKEGQNVTLSCEQNLNHDAMYWYRQDPGQGLRLIYYSQIVNDFQKGDIAEGYSVSREKKESFPLTVTSAQKNPTAFYLCASSSQGNTGELFFGEGSRLTVL.

This clone has more than one count but fewer than ten. This chain links TRBV6-2 or TRBV6-3 with TRBJ2-5; D remains unclear. The germline V and J ends were trimmed by 5 bases and 7 bases, with 14 bases remaining between them. The CDR3 covers 13 residues. CDR1 and CDR2 (germline): MNHEY, SVGEGT. In DNA form, the CDR3 reads TGTGCCAGCAGTCTACGCGACGTCGGGACCCAGTACTTC. Residues: CASSLRDVGTQYF.